The clone carrying this TCR beta chain was seen at least ten times. Its target is unknown. This specimen comes from a study of early T cells in non-severe SARS-CoV-2 infection. Overall study context: Unsorted whole-blood RNA was sequenced in bulk, leaving chains unpaired. General study findings and limits: VDJdb matching, biased toward anti-spike CD8 responses, missed private and CD4 specificities.

Trimming cost V 6 bases and J 8 bases, with 13 bases left between them. This CDR3 region has 12 residues. The germline gives CDR1 KGHSH, CDR2 LQKENI. Attached unique molecular identifiers marked individual cDNA molecules. MiXCR, applied by TCRdb to the 5' RACE reads, yields one record per CDR3 protein. Among tens of thousands of distinct CDR3 sequences listed, under 5% were seen once. V and J are TRBV18 and TRBJ1-1, with TRBD1 as a possible D gene (5 bases). What was sequenced was whole blood. The source of this sequence is an adult who was a healthcare worker with PCR-confirmed SARS-CoV-2 infection or an uninfected control (not recorded which). This chain's CDR3 is CASSRGVFEAFF. CDR3 sequence (DNA): TGTGCCAGCTCCCGAGGGGTTTTCGAAGCTTTCTTT. Filled out from reference TRBV18 and TRBJ1-1, the complete variable domain reads NAGVMQNPRHLVRRRGQEARLRCSPMKGHSHVYWYRQLPEEGLKFMVYLQKENIIDESGMPKERFSAEFPKEGPSILRIQQVVRGDSAAYFCASSRGVFEAFFGQGTRLTVV.